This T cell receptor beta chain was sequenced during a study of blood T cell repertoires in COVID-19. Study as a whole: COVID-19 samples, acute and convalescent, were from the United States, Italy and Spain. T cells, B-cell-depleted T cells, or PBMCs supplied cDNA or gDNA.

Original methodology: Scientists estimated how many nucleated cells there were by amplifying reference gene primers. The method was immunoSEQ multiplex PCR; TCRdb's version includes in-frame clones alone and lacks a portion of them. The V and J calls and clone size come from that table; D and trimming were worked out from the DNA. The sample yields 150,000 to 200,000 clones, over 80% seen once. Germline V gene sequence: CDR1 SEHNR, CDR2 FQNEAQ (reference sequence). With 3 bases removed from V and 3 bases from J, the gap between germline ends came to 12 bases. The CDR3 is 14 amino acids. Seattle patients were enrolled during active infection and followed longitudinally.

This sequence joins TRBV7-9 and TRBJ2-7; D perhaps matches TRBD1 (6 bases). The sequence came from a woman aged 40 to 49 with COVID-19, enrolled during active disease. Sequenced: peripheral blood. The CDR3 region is CASSFLGRGYEQYF. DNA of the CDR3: TGTGCCAGCAGCTTCCTCGGCAGGGGCTACGAGCAGTACTTC.